The rows below give T cell receptor beta chains drawn from one sample of a study of shared clonotypes between healthy human individuals. Sequencing used immunoSEQ multiplex PCR; TCRdb keeps in-frame clones, though not all of them. The sample shows nearly 600,000 clones, roughly 96% of them seen only once. The sequencing sample was made of naive CD8+ T cells sorted from blood. The source of these receptors is a woman in her 30s in good health. Each CDR3 is given with its conserved first and last residue.

V,length,CDR3
TRBV28,13,CASSQLVSYEQYF
TRBV27,13,CASSYGSPDTQYF
TRBV28,14,CASSFSGDDETQYF
TRBV27,11,CASSLSGEQYF
TRBV5-4,14,CASSPDRAGHEQYF
TRBV30,14,CAWRPNLHSYEQYF
TRBV7-9,15,CASISSGTPYNEQFF
TRBV4-1,19,CASSQGPSWREGLGDTQYF
TRBV19,16,CASIGRGASSYNEQFF
TRBV2,12,CASSGDLYEQYF
TRBV27,14,CASSRSPLLYGYTF
TRBV13,14,CASSLLAANYGYTF
TRBV25-1,13,CASRQDREDGYTF
TRBV6-6,11,CASSYSDGYTF
TRBV7-9,15,CASSLAGGGKVTQYF
TRBV28,15,CASSLLQGSREKLFF
TRBV15,18,CATSREQASGGITDTQYF
TRBV7-9,12,CASSSLNQPQHF
TRBV25-1,16,CASSELLAGASGEQFF
TRBV6-5,15,CASSYSGGLGEKLFF
TRBV27,14,CASRVPGQTIGYTF
TRBV21-1,15,CASGPGTTSTDTQYF
TRBV7-9,12,CASRSERGELFF
TRBV28,14,CASSTIDKNYGYTF
TRBV28,14,CASSLSWGTVDYTF
TRBV27,15,CASSPGMGAKNIQYF
TRBV5-4,13,CASSPASNYGYTF
TRBV7-6,18,CASSPLGWTPSSYNEQFF
TRBV19,17,CASSIVGSGSQGNEQFF
TRBV7-3,16,CASSWDGDQSGNEQFF
TRBV13,15,CASSLGGQGKYEQYF
TRBV30,13,CAWRGDRQETQYF
TRBV29-1,15,CSVEGFQGATTEAFF
TRBV7-9,15,CASSPTGGWADTQYF
TRBV4-2,13,CASSQDGGNEQFF
TRBV5-4,15,CASSFIGGAGVEAFF
TRBV27,12,CASSYVGGPQYF
TRBV28,15,CASKFMGQGNDEQYF
TRBV19,15,CASSIEWDRGDGYTF
TRBV21-1,14,CASSCTSSNQPQHF
TRBV2,13,CASSAESNQPQHF
TRBV29-1,14,CSARAGGPYNEQFF
TRBV5-6,14,CASSLGEDYNEQFF
TRBV27,16,CASSPSLGTFFYEQYF
TRBV2,15,CASSGGQLPTYEQYF
TRBV27,14,CASSTQGGYQPQHF
TRBV19,15,CASSSRTGPNQPQHF
TRBV28,11,CASISNNEQFF
TRBV7-9,14,CASSLETGRYEQYF